The sequence of this TCR beta chain was determined in a study of cytomegalovirus exposure and HLA in healthy donors (dated by TCRdb to 2016 to 2017). Some background on the complete study: An earlier analysis of several hundred of the donors reported approximately 300 Gb of sequence data and more than 90 million unique TCR beta sequences from 150 million to 200 million T cells. The later analysis used no new phenotypic data to find candidate immune exposures, relying instead on TCR beta sequences and their occurrence across donors. A later analysis re-analyzed previously published TCR beta repertoires from roughly 690 donors and added high-resolution HLA genotyping to study TCR occurrence patterns. To predict cytomegalovirus infection status, the study combined high-throughput TCR immunosequencing, statistical association of individual TCRs with disease status, and machine learning. Across around 400 genotyped donors of the cohort, an average of approximately 240,000 unique TCR beta nucleotide sequences per donor were sequenced, and roughly a sixth of those sequences were non-productive. About five DR-DQ haplotypes were treated as single units for association and clustering because of strong linkage in the cohort. HLA typing covered class I and class II loci at four-digit resolution. The study was designed to test whether signatures of past pathogen exposure could be identified by cataloging public T cell receptors. An early release covering over 500 HLA-typed donors comprised about 300 gigabases of sequencing data and tens of millions of unique TCR sequences. A later genetic analysis took genome-wide SNP genotypes for about 65% of the roughly 670 donors and used that subset as a discovery cohort. Donor age, sex, ethnicity and CMV serostatus were compiled together with the repertoire data. A separate validation cohort of over 95 different subjects was used in addition to the roughly 620-subject first cohort. The genetic ancestry cluster associated with self-reported Caucasian donors included 65% to 90% of the roughly 410 genotyped donors. The number of typed donors differed by locus: about 620-640 for A, B, C, DRB1 and DQB1; 500 to 550 for DQA1; some 590 for DPA1; and some 450 for DPB1. An earlier analysis of roughly 600 of the donors used high-throughput TCR beta sequencing to judge whether each TCR beta V gene segment behaved as functional or pseudogenic. Every repertoire in the discovery cohort had been generated on one and the same sequencing platform. The study used immunosequencing to profile the T cell repertoires of 670 or so subjects and linked those repertoires to cytomegalovirus serostatus.

In the case of this clone: Its recognized antigen is unknown. Per-nucleotide qualities are absent, and no much larger clonotype sits a single base away.

Here is what the overall study found, with its caveats: A total of fewer than 200 TCR beta chains were listed by the study as associated with cytomegalovirus. A later analysis found that most CMV-associated TCR beta chains appeared HLA-restricted, with HLA associations seemingly driven largely by CMV exposure. HLA typing was unavailable for some donors at each locus, so association tests used only the typed subset. A later analysis reported that several top co-occurrence clusters appeared linked to parvovirus B19, influenza, CMV and Epstein-Barr virus. The 87-base-pair reads could not distinguish some IMGT-functional V segments, including TRBV6-2 and TRBV6-3, so those segments were excluded. V-gene and J-gene trimming of TCR beta chains was associated with a missense DCLRE1C variant in a later genetic analysis, and the association was replicated in an independent cohort. According to a later genetic analysis, donors in an Asian-associated ancestry cluster had fewer N-insertions in productive TCRs than the approximately 670-donor mean. A later analysis associated approximately 17,000 TCR beta sequences with specific HLA alleles at a false discovery rate of 0.05. A further reported finding was that TCR beta sequences accurately predicted the HLA-A and HLA-B alleles for most subjects in the first cohort. Because counts were too low, about 15 rarely observed V segments, including chromosome 9 orphons, were left out of the earlier analysis of over 550 of the donors. Presence/absence analyses assumed roughly uniform sequencing depth across donors, an assumption that may not hold. A later analysis found that HLA-associated TCR beta chains were more clonally expanded and had lower generation probabilities than equally common non-associated chains. In vitro tests confirmed that three of the cytomegalovirus-associated TCR beta chains recognize cytomegalovirus antigens. An earlier analysis of around 500 of the donors showed that most TCR beta V segments appeared in productive rearrangements either about 90% or about 30% of the time, which broadly matched IMGT annotations. Across donors, most TCR sequences were observed very rarely, whereas some public TCRs were present in many individuals. A cluster of highly shared sequence variants was judged likely to be a technical artifact of the sequencing pipeline. The classifier was reported to diagnose cytomegalovirus status with high specificity and sensitivity in both the original cohort and the validation cohort. The authors suggested that the approach could potentially be extended to other disease states and immunological phenotypes. Correlated functional status among segregating V segments might be attributable to linkage disequilibrium, but an unknown experimental factor could not be ruled out. In a later analysis, TCR association rates were found to vary across HLA loci, with the most associated TCRs seen for DRB1 alleles and the fewest for HLA-C alleles. Only TCR beta chains were sequenced in this cohort, and the absence of alpha or paired-chain data limited detectable features. Assigning TCR associations to individual alleles was difficult when HLA alleles, especially DR and DQ, strongly co-occurred. For the cohort, immune exposure information was limited to CMV serostatus.

In total, fewer than 750 healthy bone marrow donors made up the cohort. All cohort members were sampled while nominally healthy, although unrecorded immune exposures were likely present. The donor tested CMV seronegative and was one of the 352 seronegative cohort members. Every donor gave a peripheral blood sample, and the peripheral blood mononuclear cells from that sample were used for TCR beta sequencing. Genomic DNA extraction from the blood cell samples was performed with the Qiagen DNeasy Blood Extraction Kit. Preparation of the library involved the immunoSEQ multiplex PCR assay. For the multiplex PCR, a mixture combining 60 forward primers for TCR Vbeta segments and 13 reverse primers for TCR Jbeta segments was used. Amplification of the CDR3 region of rearranged TCR beta genes was performed with a multiplex PCR assay on genomic DNA. On the Illumina HiSeq System, the amplified TCR beta libraries were sequenced as 87-base-pair reads. As for the original processing: A later analysis counted about 80 million unique TCR beta chains across the 550 to 700 repertoires, and roughly 9.9 million of these chains were shared by at least two donors. A nearest-neighbor algorithm error-corrected the raw reads and collapsed the reads into unique sequences, merging closely related sequences to remove PCR and sequencing errors. Alignment of CDR3 sequences to IMGT reference sequences was used to assign V, D and J gene segments. For a sequence to be retained, a match of at least six nucleotides was required to both a V gene segment and a J gene segment. Rearrangements were called productive when the CDR3 lacked stop codons and stayed in frame with V and J; all others were non-productive. Following IMGT convention, CDR3 was defined as the stretch from the second conserved V-encoded cysteine up to the conserved J-encoded phenylalanine. The earlier analysis of 550 to 650 of the donors excluded any sequence lacking an unambiguous match to a single V gene segment. In an earlier analysis of some 590 of the donors, a V segment was called functional when productive rearrangements were above 56.7%, and segregating when the standard deviation between donors exceeded 5%. To diagnose cytomegalovirus status from the catalog of TCR beta chain sequences, a statistical classification framework was built. V and J gene assignment, in a later analysis, came from comparing TCR nucleotide sequences with IMGT/GENE-DB human TR gene sequences. The TCRdist pipeline was used in a later analysis to assign CDR3 sequences and most-parsimonious VDJ recombination scenarios. A later analysis defined each TCR beta chain by its CDR3 amino acid sequence plus V-gene family, and excluded reads lacking a unique V-gene family. In a later analysis, 450 to 600 highly shared, low-generation-probability nucleotide sequences were removed to address suspected cross-contamination and a sequencing artifact. For each public chain, a later analysis derived a clonal expansion index from normalized ranks of inferred template counts within each repertoire. A later analysis computed generation probabilities with a VDJ recombination model fitted to out-of-frame rearrangements, and checked the results against IGoR. A later analysis scored TCR-TCR, TCR-HLA and TCR-CMV co-occurrence with hypergeometric tests, applying a repertoire-size bias correction to TCR pairs. A later analysis estimated false discovery rates by permuting HLA or CMV assignments 20 times. In a later analysis, co-occurring TCRs were grouped with DBSCAN, and TCRdist sequence similarity was added when clustering was performed within HLA-allele-positive subsets. For co-occurrence clustering, repertoires with fewer than 30,000 or more than 120,000 public chains were excluded, along with four or five repertoires with anomalous nucleotide sharing. What TCRdb holds here is the immuneACCESS table cut down to in-frame rearrangements. Part of the clones is not present; checked against another copy, under half of the missing clones reflect an unresolved V gene, and the others are unexplained. V, J and clone size derive from that table, while D and trimming were established from the DNA sequence. The sample table shows 85,000 to 100,000 clones, and just under 90% are seen once. The top ten hold around 2.3% of the sample.

V is reduced by 4 bases and J by 1 base, leaving a spacing of 5 bases between them. The germline V gene specifies ENHRY as CDR1 and SYGVKD as CDR2. The CDR3, from cysteine to phenylalanine, totals 12 residues. Solely the CDR3 DNA is kept, with 36 bases framed from the first base. The TCR originated in a young man in good health and CMV-seronegative. The chain was built from TRBV10-3 and TRBJ2-7; the D gene cannot be resolved reliably. Sequences were obtained from PBMCs. The CDR3 corresponds to CAISGQSYEQYF. The DNA is TGTGCCATCAGTGGTCAGTCCTACGAGCAGTACTTC.